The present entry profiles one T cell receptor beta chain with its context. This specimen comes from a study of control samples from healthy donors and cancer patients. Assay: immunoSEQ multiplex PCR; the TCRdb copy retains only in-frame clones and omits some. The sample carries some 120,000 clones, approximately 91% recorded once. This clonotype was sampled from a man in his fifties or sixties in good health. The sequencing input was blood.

The CDR3 nucleotides read TGCAGCGCCGACGGACAGGGGACGAACATTCAGTACTTC. This encodes CSADGQGTNIQYF. V gene TRBV29-1 combines with J gene TRBJ2-4; 9 bases align to TRBD1. CDR1 is SQVTM, CDR2 ANQGSEA, per germline. CDR3 length equals 13 residues. The J segment lost 7 bases and the V segment lost 7 bases, leaving 8 bases of the junction unmatched. Full variable domain (outside the CDR3, taken from reference TRBV29-1 and TRBJ2-4): SAVISQKPSRDICQRGTSLTIQCQVDSQVTMMFWYRQQPGQSLTLIATANQGSEATYESGFVIDKFPISRPNLTFSTLTVSNMSPEDSSIYLCSADGQGTNIQYFGAGTRLSVL.